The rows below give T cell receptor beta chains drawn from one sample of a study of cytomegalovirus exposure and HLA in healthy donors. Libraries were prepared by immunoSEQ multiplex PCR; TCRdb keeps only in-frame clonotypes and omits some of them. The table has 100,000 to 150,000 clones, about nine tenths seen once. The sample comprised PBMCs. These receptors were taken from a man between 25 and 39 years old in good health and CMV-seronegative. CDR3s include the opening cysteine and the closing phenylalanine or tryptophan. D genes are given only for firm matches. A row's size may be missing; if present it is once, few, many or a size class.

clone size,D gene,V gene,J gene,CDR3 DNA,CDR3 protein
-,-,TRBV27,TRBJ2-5,TGTGCCAGCAGTTCCCCGTTTCAAGAGACCCAGTACTTC,CASSSPFQETQYF
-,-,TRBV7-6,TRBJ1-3,TGTGCCAGCAGCAAAGGAGCGGGAAGCTCTGGAAACACCATATATTTT,CASSKGAGSSGNTIYF
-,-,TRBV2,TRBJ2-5,TGTGCCAGCAGTTCCGGGATCTGGGAAGAGACCCAGTACTTC,CASSSGIWEETQYF
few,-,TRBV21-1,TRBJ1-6,TGTGCCACCCAGGGGAGGGGGGGTAATTCACCCCTCCACTTT,CATQGRGGNSPLHF
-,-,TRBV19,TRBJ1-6,TGTGCCAGTAGGAACAGGGTCGGTGACTATAATTCACCCCTCCACTTT,CASRNRVGDYNSPLHF
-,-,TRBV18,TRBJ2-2,TGTGCCAGCTCACCACAGGTGGCGGGCGGGGAGCTGTTTTTT,CASSPQVAGGELFF
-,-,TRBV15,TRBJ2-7,TGTGCCACCAGCAGAGATCACTCCTACGAGCAGTACTTC,CATSRDHSYEQYF
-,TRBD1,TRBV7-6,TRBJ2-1,TGTGCCAGCAGCGAATCCCAGGGGGCCTACAATGAGCAGTTCTTC,CASSESQGAYNEQFF
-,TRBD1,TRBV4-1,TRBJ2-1,TGCGCCAGCAGCCAAGATGGGCAGGGGGCTTACAATGAGCAGTTCTTC,CASSQDGQGAYNEQFF
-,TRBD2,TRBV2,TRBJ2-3,TGTGCCAGCAAAAGCGGGGGTAGCACAGATACGCAGTATTTT,CASKSGGSTDTQYF
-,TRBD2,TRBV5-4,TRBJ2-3,TGTGCCAGCAGCAAAAAGAGCGGGGACACAGATACGCAGTATTTT,CASSKKSGDTDTQYF
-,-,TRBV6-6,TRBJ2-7,TGTGCCAGCAGTTTCGACAGTACCTACGAGCAGTACTTC,CASSFDSTYEQYF
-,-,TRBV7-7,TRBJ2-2,TGTGCCAGCAGCTTAGGTACAGGGAACACCGGGGAGCTGTTTTTT,CASSLGTGNTGELFF
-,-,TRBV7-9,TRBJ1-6,TGTGCCAGCGGATTAGCAGGGGCCAACTATAATTCACCCCTCCACTTT,CASGLAGANYNSPLHF
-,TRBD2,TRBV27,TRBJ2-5,TGTGCCAGCAGTTTATGGACTAGCGGTAGGGAGACCCAGTACTTC,CASSLWTSGRETQYF
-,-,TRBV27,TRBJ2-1,TGTGCCAGCAGCCCTACAGGTCCTTGGTACAATGAGCAGTTCTTC,CASSPTGPWYNEQFF
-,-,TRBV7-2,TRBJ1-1,TGTGCCAGCAGCTCGACCCAATTCGGGGCTTTCTTT,CASSSTQFGAFF
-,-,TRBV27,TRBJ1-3,TGTGCCAGCAGTTTACAAGGGGGCTCTGGAAACACCATATATTTT,CASSLQGGSGNTIYF
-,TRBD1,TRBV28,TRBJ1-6,TGTGCCAGCAGCACCCCCGGACAGGGTCGGAATTCACCCCTCCACTTT,CASSTPGQGRNSPLHF
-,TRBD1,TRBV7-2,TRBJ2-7,TGTGCCAGCAGCTATACAGGGGGCTTAACCCGCGAGCAGTACTTC,CASSYTGGLTREQYF
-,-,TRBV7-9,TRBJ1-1,TGTGCCAGCAGCTTAGGGATCGGGATGAACACTGAAGCTTTCTTT,CASSLGIGMNTEAFF
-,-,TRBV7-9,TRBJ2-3,TGTGCCAGCAGCTTAGCGGGGGGACCTTTTATTGATACGCAGTATTTT,CASSLAGGPFIDTQYF
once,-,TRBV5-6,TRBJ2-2,TGTGCCAGCAGCTTTTCCCGGGACATCAACACCGGGGAGCTGTTTTTT,CASSFSRDINTGELFF
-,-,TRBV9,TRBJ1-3,TGTGCCAGCAGCGTAGGGGAGGGGACGGTTGGTGACACCATATATTTT,CASSVGEGTVGDTIYF
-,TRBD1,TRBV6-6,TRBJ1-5,TGTGCCAGCAGTTACCGGGGACAGAGCAATCAGCCCCAGCATTTT,CASSYRGQSNQPQHF
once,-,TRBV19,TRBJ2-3,TGTGCCAGTAAAATGGGGCTGGGGGGTTCAGATACGCAGTATTTT,CASKMGLGGSDTQYF
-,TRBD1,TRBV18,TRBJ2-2,TGTGCCAGCTCACCTTACCGGGACAGATCCACCGGGGAGCTGTTTTTT,CASSPYRDRSTGELFF
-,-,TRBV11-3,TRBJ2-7,TGTGCCAGCAGCTTTCCTCCGCGGCGGTACGAGCAGTACTTC,CASSFPPRRYEQYF
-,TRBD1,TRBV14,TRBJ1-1,TGTGCCAGCAGTACAAGTTGGGGGAAGACAGGGGTAAGGACTGAAGCTTTCTTT,CASSTSWGKTGVRTEAFF
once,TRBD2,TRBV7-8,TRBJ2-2,TGTGCCAGCAGGGAGACTAGCGGGGGGAGCTGGACCGGGGAGCTGTTTTTT,CASRETSGGSWTGELFF
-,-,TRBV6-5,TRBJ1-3,TGTGCCAGCCCCTTACGGAGGAACGGAAACACCATATATTTT,CASPLRRNGNTIYF
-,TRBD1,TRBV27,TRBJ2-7,TGTGCCAGCAGCCTTGGGGACAGGGTCTACGAGCAGTACTTC,CASSLGDRVYEQYF
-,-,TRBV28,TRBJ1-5,TGTGCCAGCAGTCTAAGGCGGGGGGCCTACCAGCCCCAGCATTTT,CASSLRRGAYQPQHF
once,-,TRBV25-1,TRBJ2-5,TGTGCCAGCAGTGAATGGGCCAGGGAGACCCAGTACTTC,CASSEWARETQYF
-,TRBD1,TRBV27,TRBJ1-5,TGTGCCAGCAGACTAGGGACAGGGGATTTAAGCAATCAGCCCCAGCATTTT,CASRLGTGDLSNQPQHF
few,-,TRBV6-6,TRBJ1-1,TGTGCCAGCAGTTACCCCGGAGGCGGGGACACTGAAGCTTTCTTT,CASSYPGGGDTEAFF